This T cell receptor beta chain was observed in a study of T-cell memory formation after mild COVID-19. The wider study: Largely, the TCR clusters proved donor specific.

TCR alpha and TCR beta cDNA libraries carrying sample barcodes and UMIs came from 5'RACE with constant-segment primers. MiXCR, run by TCRdb on the 5' RACE reads, gives a single entry per CDR3 protein. The sample holds around 410,000 distinct CDR3 sequences; about a quarter are singletons and the top ten take around 14%. This clonotype was seen only a few times. Antigen unknown. V was pared by 5 bases and J by 1 base, with 15 bases between. Germline V CDR1 and CDR2: MNHEY, SVGEGT. CDR3 size: 16 residues. Study results and caveats: There were some responding clones in pre-infection memory, which suggested that cross-reactive memory had joined. Clones that contracted from day 15 to 85 were balanced CD4/CD8, while later expanders leaned CD4+.

The sequencing input was PBMCs or a T cell subset sorted from them (not recorded which). V and J are TRBV6-2 or TRBV6-3 and TRBJ2-4; maybe TRBD1 (5 bases). The receptor comes from an adult woman who had mild COVID-19 (a few samples of this study predate the infection). Cell type and time point are not known. CDR3 nucleotide sequence: TGTGCCAGCAGTGCCTCAGGGTCAACGGCCAAAAACATTCAGTACTTC. It codes for CASSASGSTAKNIQYF.